This T cell receptor (beta chain) was recorded in a study of T-cell reconstitution after alpha-beta-depleted transplantation in children. This sample's TCRbeta library carried unique molecular identifier barcodes. MiXCR was run by TCRdb on the PCR reads, yielding one entry per CDR3 protein. The table lists roughly 610,000 distinct CDR3 sequences, approximately 10% of them singletons. This clonotype was observed many times. Germline V gene sequence: CDR1 ENHRY, CDR2 SYGVKD. V gave up 7 bases and J gave up 1 base, with 11 bases separating them. The CDR3 is 14 amino acids. The chain carries TRBV10-3 and TRBJ2-1; no definite D call. This specimen consisted of PBMCs from the stem cell graft donor, obtained from the stem cell graft. This receptor was identified in a human donor who donated a stem cell graft to a child with acute myeloid leukemia. The CDR3 bases are TGTGCCATCATGGTGGAAGGGTCCTACAATGAGCAGTTCTTC. Encoded protein: CAIMVEGSYNEQFF.